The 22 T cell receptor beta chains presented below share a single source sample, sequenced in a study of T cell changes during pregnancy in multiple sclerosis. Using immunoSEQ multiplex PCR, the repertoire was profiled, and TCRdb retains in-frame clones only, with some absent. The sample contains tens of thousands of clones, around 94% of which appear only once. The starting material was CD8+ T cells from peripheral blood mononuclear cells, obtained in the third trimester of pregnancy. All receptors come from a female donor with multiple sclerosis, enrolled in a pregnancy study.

The CDR3 protein is CASSPGLAGGPGELFF. In DNA, the CDR3 is TGTGCCAGCAGCCCAGGACTAGCGGGAGGGCCCGGGGAGCTGTTTTTT. This sequence joins TRBV5-4 and TRBJ2-2, with TRBD2 matching over 15 bases. CDR3 length: 16 amino acids. Trimming cost V 4 bases and J 6 bases; bases outside gene matches: 4. Germline CDR1 and CDR2: SGHNT and YYREEE (reference sequence).

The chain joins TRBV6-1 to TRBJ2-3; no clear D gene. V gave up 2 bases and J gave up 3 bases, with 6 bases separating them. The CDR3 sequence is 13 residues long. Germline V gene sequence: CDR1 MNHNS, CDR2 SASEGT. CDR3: CASSEITTDTQYF. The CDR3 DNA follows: TGTGCCAGCAGTGAAATAACTACAGATACGCAGTATTTT.

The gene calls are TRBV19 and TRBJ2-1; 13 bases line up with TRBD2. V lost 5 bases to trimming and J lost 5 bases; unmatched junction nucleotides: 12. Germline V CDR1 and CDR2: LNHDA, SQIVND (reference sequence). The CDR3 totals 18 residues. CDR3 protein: CASSPSLGTSGTHNEQFF. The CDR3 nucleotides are TGTGCCAGTAGTCCTTCCCTGGGGACTAGCGGGACCCACAATGAGCAGTTCTTC.

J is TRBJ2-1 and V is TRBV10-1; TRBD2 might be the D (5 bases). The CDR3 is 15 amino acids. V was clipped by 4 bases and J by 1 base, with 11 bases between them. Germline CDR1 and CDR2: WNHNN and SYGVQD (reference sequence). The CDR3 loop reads CASSAEGESYNEQFF. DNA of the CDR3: TGCGCCAGCAGTGCCGAGGGAGAGTCCTACAATGAGCAGTTCTTC.

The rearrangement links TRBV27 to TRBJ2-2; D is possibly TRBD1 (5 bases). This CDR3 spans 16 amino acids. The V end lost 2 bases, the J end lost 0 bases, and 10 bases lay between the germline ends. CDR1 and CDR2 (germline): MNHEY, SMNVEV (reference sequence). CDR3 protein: CASSLGAGTNTGELFF. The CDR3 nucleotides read TGTGCCAGCAGTTTAGGGGCAGGGACGAACACCGGGGAGCTGTTTTTT.

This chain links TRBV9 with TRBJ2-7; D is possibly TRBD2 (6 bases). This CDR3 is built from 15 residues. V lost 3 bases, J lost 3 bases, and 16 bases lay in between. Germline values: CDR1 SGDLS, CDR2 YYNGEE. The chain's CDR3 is CASSAFSGLFYEQYF. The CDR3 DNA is TGTGCCAGCAGCGCCTTCTCGGGACTCTTCTACGAGCAGTACTTC.

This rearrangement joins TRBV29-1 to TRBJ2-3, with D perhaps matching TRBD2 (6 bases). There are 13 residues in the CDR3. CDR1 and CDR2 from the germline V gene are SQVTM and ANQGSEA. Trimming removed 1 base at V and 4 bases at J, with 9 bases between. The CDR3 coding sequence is TGCAGCGTTGAAGGGGACTTAGCAGATACGCAGTATTTT. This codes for CSVEGDLADTQYF.

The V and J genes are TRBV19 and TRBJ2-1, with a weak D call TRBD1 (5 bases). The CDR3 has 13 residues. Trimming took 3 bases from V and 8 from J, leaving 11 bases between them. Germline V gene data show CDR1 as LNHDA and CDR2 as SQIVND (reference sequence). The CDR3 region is CASSILRADEQFF. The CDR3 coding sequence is TGTGCCAGTAGTATTCTCAGGGCCGATGAGCAGTTCTTC.

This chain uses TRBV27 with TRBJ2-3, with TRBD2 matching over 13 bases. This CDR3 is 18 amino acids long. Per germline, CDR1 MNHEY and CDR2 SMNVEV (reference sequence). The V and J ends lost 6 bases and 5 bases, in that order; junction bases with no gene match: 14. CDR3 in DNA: TGTGCCAGCAGGCCCGTAATTGGACTAGCGGGAGTAAAAGATACGCAGTATTTT. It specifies CASRPVIGLAGVKDTQYF.

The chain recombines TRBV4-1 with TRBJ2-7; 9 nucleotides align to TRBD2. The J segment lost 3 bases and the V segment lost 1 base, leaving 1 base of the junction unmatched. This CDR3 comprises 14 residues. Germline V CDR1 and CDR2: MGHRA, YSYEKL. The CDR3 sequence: CASSQGGGGYEQYF. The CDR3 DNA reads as TGCGCCAGCAGCCAAGGCGGGGGGGGCTACGAGCAGTACTTC.

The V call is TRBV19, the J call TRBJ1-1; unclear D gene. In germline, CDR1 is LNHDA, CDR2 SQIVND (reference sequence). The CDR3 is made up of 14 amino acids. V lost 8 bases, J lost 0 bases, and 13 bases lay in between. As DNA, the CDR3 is TGTGCCAGTTATAACCCAACAGTGAACACTGAAGCTTTCTTT. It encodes CASYNPTVNTEAFF.

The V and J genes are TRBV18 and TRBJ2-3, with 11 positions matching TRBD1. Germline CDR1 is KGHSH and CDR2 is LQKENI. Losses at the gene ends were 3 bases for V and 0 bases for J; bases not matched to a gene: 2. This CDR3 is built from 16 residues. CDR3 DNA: TGTGCCAGCTCACCGGACAGGGGGCAAAGCACAGATACGCAGTATTTT. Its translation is CASSPDRGQSTDTQYF. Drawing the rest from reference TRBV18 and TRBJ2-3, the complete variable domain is NAGVMQNPRHLVRRRGQEARLRCSPMKGHSHVYWYRQLPEEGLKFMVYLQKENIIDESGMPKERFSAEFPKEGPSILRIQQVVRGDSAAYFCASSPDRGQSTDTQYFGPGTRLTVL.

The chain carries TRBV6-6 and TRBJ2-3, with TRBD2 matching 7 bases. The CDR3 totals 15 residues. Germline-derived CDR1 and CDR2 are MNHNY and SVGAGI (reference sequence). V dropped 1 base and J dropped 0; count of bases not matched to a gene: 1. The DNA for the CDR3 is TGTGCCAGCAGTTACTACGGGGGGAGCACAGATACGCAGTATTTT. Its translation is CASSYYGGSTDTQYF.

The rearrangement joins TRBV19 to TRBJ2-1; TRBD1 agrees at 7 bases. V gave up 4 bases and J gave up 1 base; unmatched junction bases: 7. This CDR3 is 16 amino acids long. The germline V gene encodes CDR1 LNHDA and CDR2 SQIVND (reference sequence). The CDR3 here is CASSTGQASSYNEQFF. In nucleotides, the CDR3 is TGTGCCAGTAGTACCGGACAGGCTAGTTCCTACAATGAGCAGTTCTTC.

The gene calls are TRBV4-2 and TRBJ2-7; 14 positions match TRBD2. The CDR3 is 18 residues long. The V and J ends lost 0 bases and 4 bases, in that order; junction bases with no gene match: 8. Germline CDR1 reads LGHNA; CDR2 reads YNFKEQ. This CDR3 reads CASSQESGWTSGRYEQYF. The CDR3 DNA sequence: TGTGCCAGCAGCCAAGAGTCTGGCTGGACTAGCGGGAGGTACGAGCAGTACTTC.

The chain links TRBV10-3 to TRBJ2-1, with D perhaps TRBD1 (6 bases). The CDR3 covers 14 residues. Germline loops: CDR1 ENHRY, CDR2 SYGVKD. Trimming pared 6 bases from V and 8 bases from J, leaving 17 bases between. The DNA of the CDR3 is TGTGCCATCAGGGATGTGGGGACATCGGATGAGCAGTTCTTC. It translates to CAIRDVGTSDEQFF.

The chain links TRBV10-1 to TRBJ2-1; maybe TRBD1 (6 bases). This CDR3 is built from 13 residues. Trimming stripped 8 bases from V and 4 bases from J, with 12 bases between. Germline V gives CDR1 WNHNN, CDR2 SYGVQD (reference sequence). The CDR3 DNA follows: TGCGCCAGCGGGCAGGGGATATACAATGAGCAGTTCTTC. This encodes CASGQGIYNEQFF.

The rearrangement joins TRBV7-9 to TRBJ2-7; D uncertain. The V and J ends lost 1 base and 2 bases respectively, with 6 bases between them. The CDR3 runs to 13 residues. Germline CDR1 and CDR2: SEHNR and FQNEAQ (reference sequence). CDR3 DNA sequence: TGTGCCAGCAGCTTAGATTACACCTACGAGCAGTACTTC. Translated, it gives CASSLDYTYEQYF.

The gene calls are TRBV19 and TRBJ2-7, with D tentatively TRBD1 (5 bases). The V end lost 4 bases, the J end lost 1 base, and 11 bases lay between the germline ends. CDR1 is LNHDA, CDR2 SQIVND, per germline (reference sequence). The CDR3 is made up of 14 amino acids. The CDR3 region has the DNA TGTGCCAGTAGTACCCACAGGTATTCCTACGAGCAGTACTTC. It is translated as CASSTHRYSYEQYF. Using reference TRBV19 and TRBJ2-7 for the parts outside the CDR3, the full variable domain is DGGITQSPKYLFRKEGQNVTLSCEQNLNHDAMYWYRQDPGQGLRLIYYSQIVNDFQKGDIAEGYSVSREKKESFPLTVTSAQKNPTAFYLCASSTHRYSYEQYFGPGTRLTVT.

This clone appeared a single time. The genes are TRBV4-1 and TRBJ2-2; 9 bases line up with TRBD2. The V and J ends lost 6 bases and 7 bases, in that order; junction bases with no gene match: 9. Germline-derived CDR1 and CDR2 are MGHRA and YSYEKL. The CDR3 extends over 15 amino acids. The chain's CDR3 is CASSSLAGVSGELFF. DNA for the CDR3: TGCGCCAGCAGTTCTTTAGCGGGAGTTAGCGGGGAGCTGTTTTTT.

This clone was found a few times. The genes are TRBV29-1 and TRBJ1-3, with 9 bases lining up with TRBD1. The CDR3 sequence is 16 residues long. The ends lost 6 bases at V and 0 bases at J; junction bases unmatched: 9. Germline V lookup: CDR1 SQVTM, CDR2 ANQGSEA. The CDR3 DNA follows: TGCAGCGTATCATCCCGGGACAGGGACTCTGGAAACACCATATATTTT. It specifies CSVSSRDRDSGNTIYF.

The CDR3 reads CASSIPGQYNEQFF. CDR3 in DNA: TGTGCCAGCAGTATTCCGGGACAGTACAATGAGCAGTTCTTC. The rearrangement links TRBV28 to TRBJ2-1, with TRBD1 matching 7 bases. The germline gives CDR1 MDHEN, CDR2 SYDVKM. J was trimmed by 4 bases and V by 5 bases; bases with no gene match: 5. The CDR3 sequence is 14 residues long.